The present TCR beta chain was sequenced within a study of CD8 T cells in Susac syndrome (dated by TCRdb to about 2019). Broadly, across the study: Repertoire sequencing was used to test whether CD8+ T cell activation and differentiation in Susac syndrome was antigen driven. The clonality of the CD8+ T cell repertoire was compared across approximately twelve healthy donors, some 14 Susac syndrome patients and 15 multiple sclerosis patients.

A note on this clonotype: Its antigen specificity is not known. No quality values exist for individual bases; no much larger clone is one base distant.

The paper's findings and limits, for the study overall: The number of individuals in the TCR sequencing and HLA analysis was acknowledged as relatively small.

RNA was extracted using the RNeasy kit, and about 0.5 to 1 ug of the RNA was reverse transcribed with random hexamers. The immunoSEQ multiplex PCR assay, covering 54 Vbeta and 13 Jbeta segments, was used to amplify TCR beta CDR3 regions. PCR amplification bias was corrected using a synthetic template baseline for primer optimization and computational correction. Processing in the source paper ran as follows. Reads were annotated to V, D and J genes according to IMGT and were analyzed with immunoSEQ Analyzer, with only productive sequences retained. Clonality was calculated as one minus the Shannon entropy normalized by log2 of the number of productive unique sequences. For each patient and control, public and private clones were evaluated among the 100 most prevalent clones. A clone was defined as Susac-specific if it was absent from the healthy and MS cohorts, from about 1,100 published viral clones and from other ImmuneACCESS disease sequences. The public reads were run again by TCRdb, first through fastp at Q25 and then through MiXCR, and only productive beta chains were kept. CDR3 protein duplicates are merged, each entry listing the most common genes and DNA. What appears here as the V and J calls and clone size reflects TCRdb's work, not the paper's. The sample data list approximately 26,000 distinct CDR3 sequences, and 94% of these were observed just once. The ten largest clones represent around 0.27% of the sample.

Peripheral blood CD8+ and CD4+ T cells from healthy donors, Susac syndrome patients and multiple sclerosis patients were profiled by high-throughput TCR beta sequencing. The healthy donors served as controls matched for age and sex. Bulk CD8+ and CD4+ T cells were purified by magnetic negative isolation, whereas CD8+ TEMRA cells were enriched by FACS. Blood was collected in EDTA tubes and processed within 24 hours, with PBMCs isolated through density gradient centrifugation. PBMCs intended for TCR sequencing were cryopreserved in liquid nitrogen and were subsequently thawed in a 37 degrees C water bath. The sorted or isolated CD4+, CD8+ and CD8+ TEMRA cells had a purity of 90% or higher. The receptor's source is a human donor in good health. Sequencing was performed on CD8+ T cells from PBMCs.

The nucleotides read TGTGCCAGCAGCTTTGACCGGGACAGGGTGTACTTC. This codes for CASSFDRDRVYF. This chain joins TRBV7-9 to TRBJ2-7, with TRBD1 matching 9 junction bases. From the cysteine up to the phenylalanine, the CDR3 has a length of 12 residues. CDR3 DNA only is kept here, 36 bases in frame from base 1. For CDR1 and CDR2, the germline V gene (reference sequence) lists SEHNR and FQNEAQ. Trimming takes 3 bases off V and 12 bases off J; junction bases not matched to a gene: 6.